The 18 T cell receptor beta chains presented below share a single source sample, sequenced in a study of cytomegalovirus exposure and HLA in healthy donors. The PCR was carried out with 60 Vbeta primers and 13 Jbeta primers. Assay: immunoSEQ multiplex PCR; the TCRdb copy retains only in-frame clones and omits some. The repertoire consists of 150,000 to 180,000 clones, with 60% to 85% occurring once and the leading ten covering roughly 4.2%. Sequencing was carried out using PBMCs. Receptors originate from a woman between 40 and 55 years old in good health and CMV-seronegative.

The V gene is TRBV5-1, the J gene TRBJ1-1, with D perhaps TRBD1 (5 bases). The CDR3 runs 14 residues. Germline loops: CDR1 SGHRS, CDR2 YFSETQ. V lost 0 bases to trimming and J lost 6 bases, with 12 bases between them. The CDR3 nucleotides read TGCGCCAGCAGCTTGGGGGGTTCAGGGTCTGAAGCTTTCTTT. It is translated as CASSLGGSGSEAFF.

The chain combines TRBV7-8 with TRBJ1-5, with 11 bases identical to TRBD1. V was clipped by 0 bases and J by 4 bases; unmatched bases: 11. The CDR3 length is 19 residues. Germline-derived CDR1 and CDR2 are SGHVS and FQNEAQ. CDR3 protein: CASSLAGQGDYGSNQPQHF. CDR3 sequence (DNA): TGTGCCAGCAGCTTAGCGGGACAGGGGGACTACGGATCTAATCAGCCCCAGCATTTT.

CDR3 loop: CSAQGLADYEQYF. DNA for the CDR3: TGCAGCGCCCAGGGACTAGCAGATTACGAGCAGTACTTC. The V and J genes are TRBV29-1 and TRBJ2-7; 9 bases line up with TRBD2. The CDR3 length is 13 residues. Germline CDR1 is SQVTM and CDR2 is ANQGSEA. V lost 7 bases, J lost 4 bases, and 8 bases stayed unmatched.

The gene calls are TRBV5-5 and TRBJ1-5; TRBD1 agrees at 9 bases. CDR3 length: 15 amino acids. Germline lookup yields CDR1 SGHKS and CDR2 YYEKEE (reference sequence). V was clipped by 5 bases and J by 5 bases; unmatched bases: 8. The CDR3 bases are TGTGCCAGCAGACCTACAGGGGGCGAAGATCAGCCCCAGCATTTT. This translates into CASRPTGGEDQPQHF.

This clone was detected only a few times. The chain has TRBV29-1 and TRBJ2-7; TRBD1 matches at 7 bases. After removal of 7 bases from V and 5 bases from J, the junction contained 11 bases not matched to a gene. Germline values: CDR1 SQVTM, CDR2 ANQGSEA. The CDR3 has 13 amino acids. The CDR3 nucleotides read TGCAGCGGCTCGGACAGGAGCGTGCACGAGCAGTACTTC. Its protein is CSGSDRSVHEQYF.

The genes are TRBV7-2 and TRBJ1-3; D is unclear. This CDR3 is built from 13 residues. Per the germline V gene, CDR1 is SGHTA and CDR2 is FQGNSA. Trimming shortened V by 3 bases and J by 5 bases, and 8 bases separated the two germline ends. The CDR3 loop reads CASSFSPRNTIYF. In nucleotides, the CDR3 is TGTGCCAGCAGCTTCAGTCCCAGAAACACCATATATTTT. The full variable domain, with the rest looked up from reference TRBV7-2 and TRBJ1-3, is GAGVSQSPSNKVTEKGKDVELRCDPISGHTALYWYRQSLGQGLEFLIYFQGNSAPDKSGLPSDRFSAERTGGSVSTLTIQRTQQEDSAVYLCASSFSPRNTIYFGEGSWLTVV.

This rearrangement joins TRBV5-6 to TRBJ2-7; a weak D match, TRBD2 (6 bases). V lost 4 bases and J lost 2, with 19 bases in between. CDR1 and CDR2 (germline): SGHDT, YYEEEE. The CDR3 is 16 residues long. CDR3 amino acids: CASSHQGRLGAYEQYF. The CDR3 DNA reads TGTGCCAGCAGCCACCAGGGCCGACTAGGAGCCTACGAGCAGTACTTC. Drawing the rest from reference TRBV5-6 and TRBJ2-7, the complete variable domain is DAGVTQSPTHLIKTRGQQVTLRCSPKSGHDTVSWYQQALGQGPQFIFQYYEEEERQRGNFPDRFSGHQFPNYSSELNVNALLLGDSALYLCASSHQGRLGAYEQYFGPGTRLTVT.

V is TRBV5-1 and J is TRBJ1-1, with D perhaps matching TRBD1 (5 bases). Trimming pared 0 bases from V and 6 bases from J, leaving 9 bases between. Germline loops: CDR1 SGHRS, CDR2 YFSETQ. The CDR3 loop spans 13 amino acids. The CDR3 protein is CASSLDGGAEAFF. The CDR3 DNA sequence: TGCGCCAGCAGCTTGGATGGGGGGGCTGAAGCTTTCTTT.

The chain joins TRBV5-1 to TRBJ2-1; perhaps TRBD2 as D (5 bases). Germline CDR1 SGHRS, CDR2 YFSETQ. CDR3 length: 16 amino acids. V lost 0 bases and J lost 4, with 14 bases in between. The CDR3 region has the DNA TGCGCCAGCAGCTTGGGAAGTAGCGCCACGTACAATGAGCAGTTCTTC. Protein: CASSLGSSATYNEQFF.

The chain couples TRBV6-1 to TRBJ1-4, with D possibly being TRBD1 (5 bases). Deletions cut 6 bases from V and 4 bases from J, with 12 bases between. The CDR3 runs to 14 residues. Looked up from germline, CDR1 is MNHNS and CDR2 is SASEGT. The chain's CDR3 is CASSAGNRNEKLFF. The CDR3 DNA sequence: TGTGCCAGCAGCGCAGGGAACCGTAATGAAAAACTGTTTTTT.

The chain couples TRBV29-1 to TRBJ2-7; possibly TRBD1 for D (5 bases). There are 13 residues in the CDR3. V dropped 4 bases and J dropped 3 bases, with 13 bases sitting between them. CDR1 and CDR2 from the germline V gene are SQVTM and ANQGSEA. The CDR3 DNA reads TGCAGCGTTGTCAGGGATTCTGACTACGAGCAGTACTTC. Its protein product is CSVVRDSDYEQYF.

The chain links TRBV19 to TRBJ1-2, with a possible D match to TRBD1 (6 bases). Germline CDR1 LNHDA, CDR2 SQIVND (reference sequence). CDR3 length: 16 amino acids. Trimming took 6 bases from V and 6 from J, leaving 23 bases between them. CDR3 nucleotides: TGTGCCAGTAGCACTCGGTCCAGGGGTGAATCGGATGGCTACACCTTC. It specifies CASSTRSRGESDGYTF.

The CDR3 nucleotides read TGCGCCAGCAGCTTGGGACTAGCGGGAGGGACCGGGGAGCTGTTTTTT. Translation: CASSLGLAGGTGELFF. This sequence joins TRBV5-1 and TRBJ2-2; 14 nucleotides align to TRBD2. The ends lost 0 bases at V and 5 bases at J; junction bases unmatched: 0. CDR1 and CDR2 from the germline V gene are SGHRS and YFSETQ. The CDR3 has 16 amino acids. Based on the CDR3 plus reference TRBV5-1 and TRBJ2-2, the full variable domain is KAGVTQTPRYLIKTRGQQVTLSCSPISGHRSVSWYQQTPGQGLQFLFEYFSETQRNKGNFPGRFSGRQFSNSRSEMNVSTLELGDSALYLCASSLGLAGGTGELFFGEGSRLTVL.

The chain carries TRBV30 and TRBJ1-1; D might be TRBD1 (6 bases). The V gene lost 3 bases and the J gene lost 1 base, with 18 bases spanning the gap. Germline values: CDR1 GTSNPN, CDR2 SVGIG (reference sequence). CDR3 length equals 16 residues. CDR3 bases: TGTGCCTGGAGCGTCCGGAGAGGCAGGGGGAACACTGAAGCTTTCTTT. Translation: CAWSVRRGRGNTEAFF. The variable domain in full, completed from reference TRBV30 and TRBJ1-1, reads SQTIHQWPATLVQPVGSPLSLECTVEGTSNPNLYWYRQAAGRGLQLLFYSVGIGQISSEVPQNLSASRPQDRQFILSSKKLLLSDSGFYLCAWSVRRGRGNTEAFFGQGTRLTVV.

V usage is TRBV28 and J usage is TRBJ2-1, with D maybe TRBD1 (6 bases). Germline CDR1 reads MDHEN; CDR2 reads SYDVKM. The CDR3 contains 15 residues. The V and J ends lost 8 bases and 4 bases respectively, with 18 bases between them. The CDR3 sequence: CASGSTGTGYNEQFF. The CDR3 DNA reads TGTGCCAGCGGGTCTACAGGGACGGGGTACAATGAGCAGTTCTTC.

This clone was found once. The chain carries TRBV29-1 and TRBJ2-3; weak D call: TRBD1 (6 bases). The CDR3 spans 15 residues. The V end lost 1 base, the J end lost 0 bases, and 11 bases lay between the germline ends. Germline V gene sequence: CDR1 SQVTM, CDR2 ANQGSEA. The CDR3 sequence: CSVEGARGSTDTQYF. In DNA, the CDR3 is TGCAGCGTTGAAGGGGCTAGGGGGAGCACAGATACGCAGTATTTT.

V and J are TRBV9 and TRBJ2-7; weak D call: TRBD2 (5 bases). V was cut by 0 bases and J by 3 bases, with 10 bases left in between. The CDR3 length is 14 residues. CDR1 SGDLS and CDR2 YYNGEE come from the germline V gene. The CDR3 protein is CASSVAGRSYEQYF. The CDR3 bases are TGTGCCAGCAGCGTAGCGGGAAGGAGCTACGAGCAGTACTTC.

The V and J genes are TRBV10-1 and TRBJ2-2, with TRBD1 matching over 9 bases. CDR3 length: 14 amino acids. In germline, CDR1 is WNHNN, CDR2 SYGVQD (reference sequence). With V trimmed by 10 bases and J by 2 bases, 5 bases remained unmatched. The DNA for the CDR3 is TGCGCCACCCCGGACAGGGGAAACACCGGGGAGCTGTTTTTT. The encoded protein is CATPDRGNTGELFF.